The TCR beta chain under discussion was sequenced for a study of glioma-infiltrating T cells. Trimming stripped 6 bases from V and 1 base from J, with 15 bases between. Germline-derived CDR1 and CDR2 are DFQATT and SNEGSKA (reference sequence). This CDR3 contains 14 residues. Amplification of TCR alpha and beta CDR3 regions from RNA used iRepertoire nested multiplex PCR. Via MiXCR, TCRdb re-called the multiplex PCR reads, giving one row per CDR3 protein. The sample yields roughly 130,000 distinct CDR3 sequences, 24% seen once. The TCR was taken from a human donor with low-grade glioma or glioblastoma, undergoing nonglioma brain surgery, or in good health (not recorded which). The V gene is TRBV20-1, the J gene TRBJ1-1, with D tentatively TRBD1 (5 bases). The sample was glioma tissue, nonneoplastic brain tissue, or PBMCs (not recorded which). The CDR3 coding sequence is TGCAGTGCAACACCCGGGACGGGGAACACTGAAGCTTTCTTT. This encodes CSATPGTGNTEAFF.